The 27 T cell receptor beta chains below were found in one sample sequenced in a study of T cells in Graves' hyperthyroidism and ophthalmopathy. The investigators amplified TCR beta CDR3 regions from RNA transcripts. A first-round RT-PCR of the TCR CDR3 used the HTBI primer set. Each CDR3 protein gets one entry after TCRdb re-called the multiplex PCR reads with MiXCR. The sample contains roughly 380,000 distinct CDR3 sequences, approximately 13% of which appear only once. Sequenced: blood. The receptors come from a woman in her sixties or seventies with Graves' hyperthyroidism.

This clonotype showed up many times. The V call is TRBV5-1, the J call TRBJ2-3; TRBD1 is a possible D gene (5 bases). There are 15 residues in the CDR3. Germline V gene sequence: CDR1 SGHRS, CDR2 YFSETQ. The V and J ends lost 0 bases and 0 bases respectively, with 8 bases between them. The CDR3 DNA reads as TGCGCCAGCAGCTTGGTAACAGGAAGCACAGATACGCAGTATTTT. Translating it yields CASSLVTGSTDTQYF.

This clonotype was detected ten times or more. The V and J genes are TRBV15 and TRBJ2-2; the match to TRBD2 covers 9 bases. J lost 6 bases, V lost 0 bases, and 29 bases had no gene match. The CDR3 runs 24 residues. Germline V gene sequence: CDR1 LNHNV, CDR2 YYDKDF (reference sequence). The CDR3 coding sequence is TGTGCCACCAGCAGAGACCGACTAAGACACAGGGCCGTGGCCTTAGCGGGAGTCTCCGGGGAGCTGTTTTTT. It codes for CATSRDRLRHRAVALAGVSGELFF.

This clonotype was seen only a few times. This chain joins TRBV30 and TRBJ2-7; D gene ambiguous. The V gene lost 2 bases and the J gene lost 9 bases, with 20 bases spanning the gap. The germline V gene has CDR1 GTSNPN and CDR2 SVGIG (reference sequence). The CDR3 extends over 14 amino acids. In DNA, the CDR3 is TGTGCCTGGAGTTCGGCTAGTCGGTTCTCCGGGCAGTACTTC. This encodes CAWSSASRFSGQYF.

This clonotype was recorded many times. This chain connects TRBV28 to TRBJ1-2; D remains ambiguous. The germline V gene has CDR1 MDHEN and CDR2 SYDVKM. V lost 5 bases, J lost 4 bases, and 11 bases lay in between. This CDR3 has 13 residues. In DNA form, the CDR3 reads TGTGCCAGCAGTGTCGGCAAGGCCTATGGCTACACCTTC. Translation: CASSVGKAYGYTF.

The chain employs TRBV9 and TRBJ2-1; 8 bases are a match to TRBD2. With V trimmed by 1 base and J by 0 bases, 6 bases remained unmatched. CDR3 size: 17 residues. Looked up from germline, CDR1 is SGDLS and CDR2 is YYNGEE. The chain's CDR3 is CASSVFSGISSYNEQFF. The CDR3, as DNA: TGTGCCAGCAGCGTATTTAGCGGGATTAGCTCCTACAATGAGCAGTTCTTC.

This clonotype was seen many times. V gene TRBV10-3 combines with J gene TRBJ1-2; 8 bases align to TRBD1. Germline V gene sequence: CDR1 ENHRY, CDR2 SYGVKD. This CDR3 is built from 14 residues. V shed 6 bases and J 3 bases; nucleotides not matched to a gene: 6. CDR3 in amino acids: CAIRKTGGDYGYTF. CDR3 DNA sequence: TGTGCCATCAGGAAAACAGGGGGGGACTATGGCTACACCTTC.

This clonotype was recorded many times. CDR3 in amino acids: CAWSVLGLLFF. The CDR3 DNA reads TGTGCCTGGAGTGTACTAGGGCTCCTGTTTTTT. The chain uses TRBV30 and TRBJ1-4; D gene ambiguous. Looked up from germline, CDR1 is GTSNPN and CDR2 is SVGIG (reference sequence). The CDR3 totals 11 residues. V was shortened by 0 bases and J by 14 bases, with 10 bases between the two germline ends.

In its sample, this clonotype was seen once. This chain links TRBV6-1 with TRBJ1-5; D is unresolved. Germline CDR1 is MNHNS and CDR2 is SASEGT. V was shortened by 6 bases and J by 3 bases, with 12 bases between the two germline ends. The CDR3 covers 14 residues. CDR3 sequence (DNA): TGTGCCAGCAGACCCGGACTGCTCAATCAGCCCCAGCATTTT. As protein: CASRPGLLNQPQHF.

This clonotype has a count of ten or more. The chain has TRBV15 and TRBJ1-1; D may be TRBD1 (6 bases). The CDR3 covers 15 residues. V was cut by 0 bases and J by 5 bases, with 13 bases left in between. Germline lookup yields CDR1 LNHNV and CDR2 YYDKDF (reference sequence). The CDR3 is CATSREGALGTEAFF. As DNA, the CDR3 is TGTGCCACCAGCAGAGAGGGGGCGCTTGGGACTGAAGCTTTCTTT.

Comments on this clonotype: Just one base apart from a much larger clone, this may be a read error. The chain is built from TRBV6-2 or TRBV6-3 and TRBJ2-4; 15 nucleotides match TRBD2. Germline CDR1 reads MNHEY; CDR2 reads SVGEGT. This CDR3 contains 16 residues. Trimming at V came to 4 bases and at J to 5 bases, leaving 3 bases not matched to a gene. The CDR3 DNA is TGTGCCAGCAGTTGGACTAGCGGGAGGGCCGAAAACATTCAGTACTTC. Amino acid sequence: CASSWTSGRAENIQYF.

The CDR3 sequence is CASSIDLRVHEQYF. The CDR3 region has the DNA TGTGCCAGTAGTATAGATTTGAGGGTCCACGAGCAGTACTTC. The gene calls are TRBV19 and TRBJ2-7, with D possibly being TRBD2 (5 bases). The V gene's germline CDR1 is LNHDA and CDR2 SQIVND (reference sequence). The germline V and J ends were trimmed by 0 bases and 5 bases, with 11 bases remaining between them. This CDR3 is 14 amino acids long. Together with reference TRBV19 and TRBJ2-7, the CDR3 gives the full variable domain: DGGITQSPKYLFRKEGQNVTLSCEQNLNHDAMYWYRQDPGQGLRLIYYSQIVNDFQKGDIAEGYSVSREKKESFPLTVTSAQKNPTAFYLCASSIDLRVHEQYFGPGTRLTVT.

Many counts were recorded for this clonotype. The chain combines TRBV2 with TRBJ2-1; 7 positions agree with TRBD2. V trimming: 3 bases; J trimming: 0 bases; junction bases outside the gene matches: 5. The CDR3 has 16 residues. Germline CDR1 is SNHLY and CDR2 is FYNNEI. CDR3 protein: CASSEWAGDSYNEQFF. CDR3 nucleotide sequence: TGTGCCAGCAGTGAGTGGGCGGGAGACTCCTACAATGAGCAGTTCTTC.

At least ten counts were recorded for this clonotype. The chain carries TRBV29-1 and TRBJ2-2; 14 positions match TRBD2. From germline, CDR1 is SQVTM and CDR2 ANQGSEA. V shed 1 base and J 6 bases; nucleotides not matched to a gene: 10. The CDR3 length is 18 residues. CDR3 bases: TGCAGCGTTGAAGGACCGGGACTAGCGGGAGTGGGGGCCGGGGAGCTGTTTTTT. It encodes CSVEGPGLAGVGAGELFF.

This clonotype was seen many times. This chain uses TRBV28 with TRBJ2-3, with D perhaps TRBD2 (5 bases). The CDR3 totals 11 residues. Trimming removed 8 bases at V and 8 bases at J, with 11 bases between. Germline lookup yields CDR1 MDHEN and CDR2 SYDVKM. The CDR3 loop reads CASLARGTQYF. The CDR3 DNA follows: TGTGCCAGCCTAGCCCGGGGTACGCAGTATTTT.

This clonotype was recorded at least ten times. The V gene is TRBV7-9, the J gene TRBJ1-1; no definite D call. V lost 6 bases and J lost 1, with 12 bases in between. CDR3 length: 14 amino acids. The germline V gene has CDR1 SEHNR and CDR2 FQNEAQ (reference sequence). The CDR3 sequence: CASRPDGENTEAFF. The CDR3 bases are TGTGCCAGCAGACCAGACGGAGAGAACACTGAAGCTTTCTTT. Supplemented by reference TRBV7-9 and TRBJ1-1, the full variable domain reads DTGVSQNPRHKITKRGQNVTFRCDPISEHNRLYWYRQTLGQGPEFLTYFQNEAQLEKSRLLSDRFSAERPKGSFSTLEIQRTEQGDSAMYLCASRPDGENTEAFFGQGTRLTVV.

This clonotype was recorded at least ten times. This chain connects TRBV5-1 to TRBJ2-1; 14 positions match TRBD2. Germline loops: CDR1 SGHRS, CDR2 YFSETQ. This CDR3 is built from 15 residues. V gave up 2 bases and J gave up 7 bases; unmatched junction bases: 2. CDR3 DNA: TGCGCCAGCAGCTTCGGGACTAGCGGGAGTAATGAGCAGTTCTTC. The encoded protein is CASSFGTSGSNEQFF.

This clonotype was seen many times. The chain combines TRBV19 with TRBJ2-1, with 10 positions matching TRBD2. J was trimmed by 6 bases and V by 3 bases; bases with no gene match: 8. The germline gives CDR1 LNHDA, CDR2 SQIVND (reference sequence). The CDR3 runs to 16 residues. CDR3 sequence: CASSILAGAGFNEQFF. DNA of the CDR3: TGTGCCAGTAGTATCCTAGCGGGAGCGGGGTTCAATGAGCAGTTCTTC.

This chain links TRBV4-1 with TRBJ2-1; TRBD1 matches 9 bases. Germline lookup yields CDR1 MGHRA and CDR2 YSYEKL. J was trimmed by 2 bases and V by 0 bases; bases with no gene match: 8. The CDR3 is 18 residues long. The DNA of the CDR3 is TGCGCCAGCAGCCAAGATCGTGGGGGGACAGGGCCCTACAATGAGCAGTTCTTC. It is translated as CASSQDRGGTGPYNEQFF.

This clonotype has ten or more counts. CDR3 nucleotides: TGTGCCAGCAGCTTAGGGAGCAGTGAGCAGTTCTTC. Its protein is CASSLGSSEQFF. The rearrangement uses TRBV11-3 and TRBJ2-1; no clear D gene. Trimming removed 1 base from V and 9 bases from J, with 7 bases in between. This CDR3 comprises 12 residues. Germline values: CDR1 SGHNT, CDR2 YENEEA.

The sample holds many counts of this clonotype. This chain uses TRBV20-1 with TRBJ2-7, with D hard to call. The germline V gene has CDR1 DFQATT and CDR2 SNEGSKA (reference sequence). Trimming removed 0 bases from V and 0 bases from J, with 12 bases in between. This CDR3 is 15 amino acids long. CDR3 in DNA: TGCAGTGCTAGAGAGACGGCCCCTACCTCCTACGAGCAGTACTTC. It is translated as CSARETAPTSYEQYF.

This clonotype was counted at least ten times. The CDR3 is CSGSGGGTDTQYF. The CDR3, as DNA: TGCAGCGGGAGTGGTGGAGGCACAGATACGCAGTATTTT. The chain joins TRBV20-1 to TRBJ2-3; a possible D gene is TRBD2 (6 bases). Germline CDR1 is DFQATT and CDR2 is SNEGSKA (reference sequence). CDR3 length equals 13 residues.

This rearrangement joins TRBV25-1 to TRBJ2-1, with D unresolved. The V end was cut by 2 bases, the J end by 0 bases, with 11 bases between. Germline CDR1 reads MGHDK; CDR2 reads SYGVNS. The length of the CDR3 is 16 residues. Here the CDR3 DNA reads TGTGCCAGCAGTGAAGTGGGCCCGAGCTCCTACAATGAGCAGTTCTTC. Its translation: CASSEVGPSSYNEQFF.

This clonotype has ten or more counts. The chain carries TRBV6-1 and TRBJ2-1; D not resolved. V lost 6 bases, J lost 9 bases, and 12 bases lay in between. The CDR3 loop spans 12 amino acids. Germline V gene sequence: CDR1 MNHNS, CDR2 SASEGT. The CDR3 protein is CASRSEALEQFF. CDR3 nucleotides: TGTGCCAGCAGATCCGAGGCACTTGAGCAGTTCTTC.

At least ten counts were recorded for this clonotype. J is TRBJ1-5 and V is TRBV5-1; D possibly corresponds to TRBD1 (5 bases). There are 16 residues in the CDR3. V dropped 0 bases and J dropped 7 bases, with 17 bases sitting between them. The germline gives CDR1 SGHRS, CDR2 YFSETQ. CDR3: CASSLAPGGGGQPQHF. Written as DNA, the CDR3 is TGCGCCAGCAGCTTGGCCCCGGGCGGGGGTGGCCAGCCCCAGCATTTT.

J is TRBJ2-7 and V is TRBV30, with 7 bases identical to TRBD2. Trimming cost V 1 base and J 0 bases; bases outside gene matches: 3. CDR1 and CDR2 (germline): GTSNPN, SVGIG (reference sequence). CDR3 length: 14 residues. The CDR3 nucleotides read TGTGCCTGGAGTGGCGGGGGAGGCTCCTACGAGCAGTACTTC. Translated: CAWSGGGGSYEQYF. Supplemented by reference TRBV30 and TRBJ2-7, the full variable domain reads SQTIHQWPATLVQPVGSPLSLECTVEGTSNPNLYWYRQAAGRGLQLLFYSVGIGQISSEVPQNLSASRPQDRQFILSSKKLLLSDSGFYLCAWSGGGGSYEQYFGPGTRLTVT.

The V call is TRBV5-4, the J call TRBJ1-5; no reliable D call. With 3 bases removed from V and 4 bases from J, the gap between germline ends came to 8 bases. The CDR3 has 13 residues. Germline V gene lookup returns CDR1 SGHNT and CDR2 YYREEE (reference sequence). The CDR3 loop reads CASSSDGNQPQHF. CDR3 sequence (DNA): TGTGCCAGCAGCTCCGACGGAAATCAGCCCCAGCATTTT.

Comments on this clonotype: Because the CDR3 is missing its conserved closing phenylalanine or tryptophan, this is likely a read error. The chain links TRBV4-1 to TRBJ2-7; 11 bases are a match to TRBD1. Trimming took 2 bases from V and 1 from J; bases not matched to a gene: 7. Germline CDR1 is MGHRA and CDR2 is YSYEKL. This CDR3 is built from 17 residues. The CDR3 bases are TGCGCCAGCAGCCAAACGGCAGGGGACAGGGGGTCCTACGAGCAGTACCTC. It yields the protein CASSQTAGDRGSYEQYL.